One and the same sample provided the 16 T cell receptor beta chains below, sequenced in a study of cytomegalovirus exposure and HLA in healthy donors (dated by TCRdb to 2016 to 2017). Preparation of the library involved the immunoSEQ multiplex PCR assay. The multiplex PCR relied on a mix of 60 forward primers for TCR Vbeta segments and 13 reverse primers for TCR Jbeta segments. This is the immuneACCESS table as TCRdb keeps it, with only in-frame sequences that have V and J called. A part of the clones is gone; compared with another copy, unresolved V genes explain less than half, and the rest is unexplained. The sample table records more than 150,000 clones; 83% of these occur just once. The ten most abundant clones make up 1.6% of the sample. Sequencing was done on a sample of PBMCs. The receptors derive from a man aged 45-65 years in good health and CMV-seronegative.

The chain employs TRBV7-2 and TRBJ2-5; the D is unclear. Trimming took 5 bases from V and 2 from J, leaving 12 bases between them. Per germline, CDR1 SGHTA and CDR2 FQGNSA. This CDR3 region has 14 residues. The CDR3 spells CASSRTGLQETQYF. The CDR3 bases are TGTGCCAGCAGCAGAACGGGTTTACAAGAGACCCAGTACTTC.

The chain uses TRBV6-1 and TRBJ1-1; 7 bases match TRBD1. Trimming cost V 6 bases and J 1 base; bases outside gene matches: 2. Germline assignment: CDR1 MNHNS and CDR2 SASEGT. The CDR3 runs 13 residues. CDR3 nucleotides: TGTGCCAGCAGGGGACAGAGGAACACTGAAGCTTTCTTT. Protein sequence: CASRGQRNTEAFF.

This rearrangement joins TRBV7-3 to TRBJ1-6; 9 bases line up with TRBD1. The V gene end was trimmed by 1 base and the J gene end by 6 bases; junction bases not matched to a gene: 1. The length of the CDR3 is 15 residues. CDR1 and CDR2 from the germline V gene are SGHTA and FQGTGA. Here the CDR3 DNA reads TGTGCCAGCAGCTTAAGGGGACAGGGTAATTCACCCCTCCACTTT. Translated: CASSLRGQGNSPLHF.

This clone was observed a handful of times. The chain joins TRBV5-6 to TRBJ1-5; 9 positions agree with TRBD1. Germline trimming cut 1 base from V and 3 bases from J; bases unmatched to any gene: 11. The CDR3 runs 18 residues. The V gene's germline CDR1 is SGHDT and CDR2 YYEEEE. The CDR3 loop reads CASSLRMVGTGINQPQHF. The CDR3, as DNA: TGTGCCAGCAGCTTGAGGATGGTCGGGACAGGGATCAATCAGCCCCAGCATTTT.

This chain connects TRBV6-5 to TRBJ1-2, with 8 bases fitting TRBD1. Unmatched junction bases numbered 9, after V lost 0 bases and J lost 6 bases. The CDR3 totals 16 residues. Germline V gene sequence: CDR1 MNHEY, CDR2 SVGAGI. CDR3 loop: CASSYSRQQGANGYTF. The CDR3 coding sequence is TGTGCCAGCAGTTACTCGAGGCAGCAGGGGGCGAATGGCTACACCTTC.

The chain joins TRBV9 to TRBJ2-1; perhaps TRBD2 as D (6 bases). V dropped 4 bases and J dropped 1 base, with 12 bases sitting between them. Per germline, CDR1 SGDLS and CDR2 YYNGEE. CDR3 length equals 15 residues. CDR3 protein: CASSPQGTSYNEQFF. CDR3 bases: TGTGCCAGCAGCCCCCAAGGGACTTCCTACAATGAGCAGTTCTTC.

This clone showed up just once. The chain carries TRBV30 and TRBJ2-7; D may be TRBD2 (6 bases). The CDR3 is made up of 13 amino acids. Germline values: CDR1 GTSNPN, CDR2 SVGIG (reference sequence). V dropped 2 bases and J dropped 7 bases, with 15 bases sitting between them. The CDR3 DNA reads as TGTGCCTGGAGTCGGGACTCCCCTCGGGAGCAGTACTTC. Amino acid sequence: CAWSRDSPREQYF.

The CDR3 nucleotides are TGTGCCAGCTCACCGGCAGAGACCCAGTACTTC. This encodes CASSPAETQYF. The chain links TRBV18 to TRBJ2-5; D is uncertain. The germline V gene encodes CDR1 KGHSH and CDR2 LQKENI. The V end lost 3 bases, the J end lost 4 bases, and 3 bases lay between the germline ends. The CDR3 consists of 11 residues.

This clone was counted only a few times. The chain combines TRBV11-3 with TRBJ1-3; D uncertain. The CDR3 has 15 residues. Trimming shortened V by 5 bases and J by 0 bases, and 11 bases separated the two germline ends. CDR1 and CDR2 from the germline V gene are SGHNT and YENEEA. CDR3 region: CASSLDGSSGNTIYF. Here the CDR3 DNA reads TGTGCCAGCAGCCTTGACGGGTCCTCTGGAAACACCATATATTTT.

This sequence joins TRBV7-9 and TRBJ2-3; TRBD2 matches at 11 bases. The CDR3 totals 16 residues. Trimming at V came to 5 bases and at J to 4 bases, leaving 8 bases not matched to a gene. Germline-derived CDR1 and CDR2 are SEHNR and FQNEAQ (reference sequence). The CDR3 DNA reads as TGTGCCAGCAGCACCAGACTAGCGGGATCCTCAGATACGCAGTATTTT. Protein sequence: CASSTRLAGSSDTQYF. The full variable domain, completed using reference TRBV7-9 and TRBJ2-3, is DTGVSQNPRHKITKRGQNVTFRCDPISEHNRLYWYRQTLGQGPEFLTYFQNEAQLEKSRLLSDRFSAERPKGSFSTLEIQRTEQGDSAMYLCASSTRLAGSSDTQYFGPGTRLTVL.

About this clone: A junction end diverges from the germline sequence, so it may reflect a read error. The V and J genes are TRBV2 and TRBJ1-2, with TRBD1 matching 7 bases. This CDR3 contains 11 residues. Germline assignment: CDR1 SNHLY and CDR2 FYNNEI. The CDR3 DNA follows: TGTGCCAGCAGTGCGGTAGGGACAGCATACTTC. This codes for CASSAVGTAYF. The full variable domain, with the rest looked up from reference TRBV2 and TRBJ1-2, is EPEVTQTPSHQVTQMGQEVILRCVPISNHLYFYWYRQILGQKVEFLVSFYNNEISEKSEIFDDQFSVERPDGSNFTLKIRSTKLEDSAMYFCASSAVGTAYFGSGTRLTVV.

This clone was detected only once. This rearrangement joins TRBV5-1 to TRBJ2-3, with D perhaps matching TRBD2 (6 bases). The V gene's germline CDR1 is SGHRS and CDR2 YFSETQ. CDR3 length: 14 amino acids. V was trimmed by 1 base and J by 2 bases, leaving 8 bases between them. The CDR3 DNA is TGCGCCAGCAGCTTGACGGGAGCCACAGATACGCAGTATTTT. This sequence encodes CASSLTGATDTQYF.

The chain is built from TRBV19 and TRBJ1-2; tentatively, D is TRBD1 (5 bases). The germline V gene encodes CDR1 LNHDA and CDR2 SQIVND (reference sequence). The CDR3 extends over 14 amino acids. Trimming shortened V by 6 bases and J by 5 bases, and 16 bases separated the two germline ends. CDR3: CASSPPGRGYGYTF. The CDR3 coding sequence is TGTGCCAGTAGCCCACCGGGGAGGGGATATGGCTACACCTTC.

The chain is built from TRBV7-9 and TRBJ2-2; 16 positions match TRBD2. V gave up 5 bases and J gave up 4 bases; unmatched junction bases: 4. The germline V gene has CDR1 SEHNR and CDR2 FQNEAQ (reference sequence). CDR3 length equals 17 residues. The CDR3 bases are TGTGCCAGCAGCCGGGGACTAGCGGGAGGGTCCACCGGGGAGCTGTTTTTT. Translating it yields CASSRGLAGGSTGELFF.

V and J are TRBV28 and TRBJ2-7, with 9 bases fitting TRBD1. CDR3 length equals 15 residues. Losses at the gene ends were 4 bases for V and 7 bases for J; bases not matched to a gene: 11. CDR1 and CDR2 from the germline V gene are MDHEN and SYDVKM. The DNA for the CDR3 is TGTGCCAGCAGTTCGTCGGGACAGGGCGGTAGAGAGCAGTACTTC. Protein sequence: CASSSSGQGGREQYF.

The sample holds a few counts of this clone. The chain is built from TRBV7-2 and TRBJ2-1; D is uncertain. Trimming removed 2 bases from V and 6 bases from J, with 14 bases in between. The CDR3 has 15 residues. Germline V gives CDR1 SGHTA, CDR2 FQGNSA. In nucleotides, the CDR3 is TGTGCCAGCAGCTTACTTGTGGCGAGCGCCAATGAGCAGTTCTTC. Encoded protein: CASSLLVASANEQFF.